This T cell receptor (beta chain) was documented in a study of blood T cell repertoires in COVID-19. Background on the study: The United States, Italy and Spain were the sources of the acute and convalescent COVID-19 samples. From T cells, B-cell-depleted T cells, or PBMCs came the material, which was cDNA or gDNA.

The germline gives CDR1 MNHEY, CDR2 SVGEGT. CDR3 length: 16 residues. V shed 0 bases, J shed 5 bases, and the junction held 7 bases outside the gene matches. Methods used by the authors: By means of reference gene primer amplification, nucleated cell counts were estimated. Using immunoSEQ multiplex PCR, the repertoire was profiled, and TCRdb retains in-frame clones only, with some absent. The DNA was the basis for D and trimming; V, J and clone size are from that table. Of 200,000 to 250,000 clones listed, nearly 90% are singletons. V usage is TRBV6-2 or TRBV6-3 and J usage is TRBJ1-2, with 9 positions matching TRBD1. The receptor was derived from a woman aged 18-29 years who had recovered from COVID-19. The sample taken for sequencing was peripheral blood. The CDR3 coding sequence is TGTGCCAGCAGTTACTCGAAGGGACAGGGAAGATATGGCTACACCTTC. It codes for CASSYSKGQGRYGYTF.